Listed here are 25 T cell receptor beta chains from one sample, sequenced in a study of T-cell memory formation after mild COVID-19 (dated by TCRdb to the early 2020s). Receptors were amplified or captured by 5' RACE. TCRdb shows the sequencer as Illumina NovaSeq 6000. The public reads were reprocessed in TCRdb via fastp at Q25 and MiXCR, keeping in-frame beta chains. Rows are combined by CDR3 protein, so each entry shows the most common genes and DNA. For this sample the table gives approximately 440,000 distinct CDR3 sequences, of which 20% were detected only once. Around 8% of the sample is taken by the ten largest. What was sequenced was PBMCs or a T cell subset sorted from them (not recorded which). The receptors derive from an adult woman who had mild COVID-19 (a few samples of this study predate the infection). The sample titles of this study are shuffled in the database, so cell type and time point are left out; the donor was told from shared clones.

DNA of the CDR3: TGTGCCAGCAGCTTGAGATTCGGGACAGCCTTATCAAGCGAAGCTTTCTTT. Translated: CASSLRFGTALSSEAFF. The chain joins TRBV5-5 to TRBJ1-1; 7 bases fit TRBD1. V lost 1 base to trimming and J lost 8 bases; unmatched junction nucleotides: 17. CDR3 length: 17 residues. Germline CDR1 reads SGHKS; CDR2 reads YYEKEE (reference sequence).

CDR3 DNA: TGTGCCACCAGTGATTTTGGGCAGGGGAATGAGCAGTTCTTC. Encoded protein: CATSDFGQGNEQFF. The rearrangement joins TRBV24-1 to TRBJ2-1; possible D gene TRBD1, 6 bases. V was shortened by 1 base and J by 7 bases, with 10 bases between the two germline ends. This CDR3 is 14 amino acids long. Germline loops: CDR1 KGHDR, CDR2 SFDVKD.

At least ten counts were recorded for this clonotype. V usage is TRBV5-1 and J usage is TRBJ2-7; tentatively, D is TRBD1 (6 bases). CDR1 is SGHRS, CDR2 YFSETQ, per germline. The CDR3 is 16 amino acids. V lost 2 bases to trimming and J lost 1 base, with 16 bases between them. CDR3 coding DNA: TGCGCCAGCAGCTTCCCTTCAGGGGTCCGATCCTACGAGCAGTACTTC. This codes for CASSFPSGVRSYEQYF.

There are a few counts of this clonotype. The V and J genes are TRBV7-2 and TRBJ1-6, with D possibly matching TRBD1 (5 bases). The CDR3 contains 12 residues. Germline V gene data show CDR1 as SGHTA and CDR2 as FQGNSA. With 6 bases removed from V and 18 bases from J, the gap between germline ends came to 18 bases. This CDR3 reads CASSLQGPTSHF. The CDR3 DNA reads TGTGCCAGCAGTCTCCAGGGCCCGACAAGCCACTTT.

The gene calls are TRBV5-1 and TRBJ2-7, with D unresolved. Germline V gene lookup returns CDR1 SGHRS and CDR2 YFSETQ. V was clipped by 3 bases and J by 6 bases, with 19 bases between them. The CDR3 consists of 15 residues. CDR3 sequence reads: CASSYLDRASSEQYF. DNA of the CDR3: TGCGCCAGCAGCTATCTGGACCGCGCTTCCAGCGAGCAGTACTTC. Combining the CDR3 with reference TRBV5-1 and TRBJ2-7 gives the whole variable domain KAGVTQTPRYLIKTRGQQVTLSCSPISGHRSVSWYQQTPGQGLQFLFEYFSETQRNKGNFPGRFSGRQFSNSRSEMNVSTLELGDSALYLCASSYLDRASSEQYFGPGTRLTVT.

This clonotype was picked up a small number of times. V is TRBV12-3 or TRBV12-4 and J is TRBJ2-7, with D possibly TRBD2 on 6 matching bases. The V end lost 7 bases, the J end lost 3 bases, and 16 bases lay between the germline ends. The CDR3 is 14 residues long. CDR3 amino acids: CASTPAGTHYEQYF. Written as DNA, the CDR3 is TGTGCCAGCACTCCGGCCGGGACTCACTACGAGCAGTACTTC.

This rearrangement joins TRBV7-8 to TRBJ2-7, with 11 bases aligning to TRBD1. Losses at the gene ends were 3 bases for V and 6 bases for J; bases not matched to a gene: 10. Germline V lookup: CDR1 SGHVS, CDR2 FQNEAQ. CDR3 length equals 16 residues. CDR3 residues: CASSFSGTGGSGEQYF. The CDR3 DNA reads TGTGCCAGCAGCTTTAGCGGGACAGGGGGATCGGGCGAGCAGTACTTC.

This clonotype was detected a few times. This chain joins TRBV15 and TRBJ2-1, with 9 positions matching TRBD1. Trimming took 8 bases from V and 8 from J; bases not matched to a gene: 10. The germline V gene has CDR1 LNHNV and CDR2 YYDKDF (reference sequence). CDR3 length: 14 amino acids. CDR3 bases: TGTGCCACCGGGGAGACAGGGGGGTCCGATGAGCAGTTCTTC. Amino acid sequence: CATGETGGSDEQFF.

The V gene is TRBV15, the J gene TRBJ1-4; D gene unclear. The length of the CDR3 is 13 residues. The germline gives CDR1 LNHNV, CDR2 YYDKDF (reference sequence). V was cut by 5 bases and J by 8 bases, with 12 bases left in between. The CDR3 region has the DNA TGTGCCACCAGCGAGCGCGGGCGGGAAAAACTGTTTTTT. It yields the protein CATSERGREKLFF. Using reference TRBV15 and TRBJ1-4 for the parts outside the CDR3, the full variable domain is DAMVIQNPRYQVTQFGKPVTLSCSQTLNHNVMYWYQQKSSQAPKLLFHYYDKDFNNEADTPDNFQSRRPNTSFCFLDIRSPGLGDTAMYLCATSERGREKLFFGSGTQLSVL.

This clonotype showed up just a few times. The chain links TRBV15 to TRBJ2-1; D unclear. V shed 5 bases and J shed 0 bases, with 11 bases lying between them. CDR3 size: 15 residues. Germline lookup yields CDR1 LNHNV and CDR2 YYDKDF (reference sequence). The chain's CDR3 is CATSPTPNSYNEQFF. CDR3 nucleotide sequence: TGTGCCACCAGCCCTACCCCTAACTCCTACAATGAGCAGTTCTTC.

As concerns this clonotype: An end of the junction differs from the germline gene, which may be a read error. This chain links TRBV20-1 with TRBJ2-7; the match to TRBD1 covers 7 bases. The CDR3 sequence is 12 residues long. The germline CDR1 and CDR2 sequences are DFQATT and SNEGSKA (reference sequence). CDR3 sequence (DNA): TGCAGTGCCAGAGGACAGGTTGGAGAGCAGTACTTC. It encodes CSARGQVGEQYF.

The chain recombines TRBV6-1 with TRBJ1-2; 9 positions agree with TRBD1. The ends lost 4 bases at V and 0 bases at J; junction bases unmatched: 3. Per germline, CDR1 MNHNS and CDR2 SASEGT. The CDR3 loop spans 15 amino acids. DNA of the CDR3: TGTGCCAGCAGTGCCCGGACAGGGGCTAACTATGGCTACACCTTC. This encodes CASSARTGANYGYTF.

This clonotype was seen more than once but under ten times. The chain carries TRBV25-1 and TRBJ2-2; D ambiguous. V was cut by 5 bases and J by 0 bases, with 10 bases left in between. The CDR3 length is 15 residues. From germline, CDR1 is MGHDK and CDR2 SYGVNS. DNA of the CDR3: TGTGCCAGCAGTACCACAGACGCGAACACCGGGGAGCTGTTTTTT. It encodes CASSTTDANTGELFF.

This clonotype was seen at least ten times. The chain has TRBV7-2 and TRBJ1-5, with D maybe TRBD1 (6 bases). Germline CDR1 SGHTA, CDR2 FQGNSA. V was trimmed by 5 bases and J by 3 bases, leaving 14 bases between them. The CDR3 totals 15 residues. The DNA of the CDR3 is TGTGCCAGCAGCCCGCACGGGGGGCCCAATCAGCCCCAGCATTTT. Translated, it gives CASSPHGGPNQPQHF.

The chain uses TRBV7-9 and TRBJ1-1, with TRBD1 matching over 7 bases. This CDR3 is 15 amino acids long. Germline V gene sequence: CDR1 SEHNR, CDR2 FQNEAQ (reference sequence). V was pared by 5 bases and J by 4 bases, with 10 bases of the junction left unmatched. The CDR3 is CASSLERAGGTEAFF. The CDR3 bases are TGTGCCAGCAGCCTAGAAAGGGCAGGGGGCACTGAAGCTTTCTTT.

This clonotype was observed a few times. This rearrangement joins TRBV29-1 to TRBJ2-7; D gene uncertain. The CDR3 consists of 14 residues. Germline assignment: CDR1 SQVTM and CDR2 ANQGSEA. V was trimmed by 8 bases and J by 0 bases, leaving 17 bases between them. The CDR3 nucleotides are TGCAGCACCCGATCAGGCACAAACTCCTACGAGCAGTACTTC. It is translated as CSTRSGTNSYEQYF.

The chain uses TRBV5-6 and TRBJ2-2; 8 positions match TRBD1. Germline V gene data show CDR1 as SGHDT and CDR2 as YYEEEE. The length of the CDR3 is 16 residues. J was trimmed by 6 bases and V by 0 bases; bases with no gene match: 7. The CDR3 spells CASSLASGGPAGELFF. In nucleotides, the CDR3 is TGTGCCAGCAGCTTGGCCTCAGGGGGCCCGGCCGGGGAGCTGTTTTTT.

This clonotype was found a few times. J is TRBJ2-3 and V is TRBV6-6; TRBD2 agrees at 16 bases. The CDR3 spans 17 residues. V lost 2 bases and J lost 2; bases outside the gene matches: 1. Looked up from germline, CDR1 is MNHNY and CDR2 is SVGAGI (reference sequence). DNA of the CDR3: TGTGCCAGCAGTTACGGGACTAGCGGGGGGGCCACAGATACGCAGTATTTT. It encodes CASSYGTSGGATDTQYF.

This clonotype has just a few counts. V gene TRBV6-5 combines with J gene TRBJ1-6; TRBD1 matches at 7 bases. There are 16 residues in the CDR3. Looked up from germline, CDR1 is MNHEY and CDR2 is SVGAGI. J lost 9 bases, V lost 0 bases, and 8 bases had no gene match. In DNA, the CDR3 is TGTGCCAGCAGTTACTCTCATGGACAGGTCGTTTCACCCCTCCACTTT. It yields the protein CASSYSHGQVVSPLHF.

This clonotype was recorded many times. The rearrangement links TRBV29-1 to TRBJ2-4; 7 nucleotides agree with TRBD1. The CDR3 consists of 12 residues. Germline V gives CDR1 SQVTM, CDR2 ANQGSEA. The V and J ends lost 6 bases and 7 bases, in that order; junction bases with no gene match: 6. The CDR3: CSVVTGTNIQYF. CDR3 bases: TGCAGCGTGGTGACAGGGACGAACATTCAGTACTTC.

This clonotype showed up just a few times. This CDR3 is CASSHTLRRGDTDTQYF. DNA for the CDR3: TGTGCCAGCAGCCACACCCTTCGGCGGGGGGACACAGATACGCAGTATTTT. The genes are TRBV4-2 and TRBJ2-3; 8 bases fit TRBD2. V shed 3 bases, J shed 2 bases, and the junction held 10 bases outside the gene matches. This CDR3 has 17 amino acids. From germline, CDR1 is LGHNA and CDR2 YNFKEQ.

This clonotype was picked up many times. The V and J genes are TRBV29-1 and TRBJ1-1; unclear D gene. Trimming stripped 0 bases from V and 0 bases from J, with 11 bases between. The CDR3 consists of 15 residues. The V gene's germline CDR1 is SQVTM and CDR2 ANQGSEA. The CDR3 loop reads CSVEDPGRMNTEAFF. CDR3 sequence (DNA): TGCAGCGTTGAAGATCCTGGACGGATGAACACTGAAGCTTTCTTT.

V and J are TRBV21-1 and TRBJ2-7; the table's D gene call, TRBD2, was not cross checked with the DNA. TRBV21-1 is flagged as a pseudogene. The CDR3 is 16 residues long. The CDR3 is CASSKLQREGTYEQYF. CDR3 sequence (DNA): TGTGCCAGCAGCAAACTGCAGCGGGAGGGAACTTACGAGCAGTACTTC.

This clonotype came up a few times. This chain joins TRBV24-1 and TRBJ2-2, with 8 bases fitting TRBD2. This CDR3 is 17 amino acids long. Germline V gene lookup returns CDR1 KGHDR and CDR2 SFDVKD. The J segment lost 0 bases and the V segment lost 4 bases, leaving 6 bases of the junction unmatched. CDR3 sequence: CATSDTSGEANTGELFF. The CDR3 DNA reads as TGTGCCACCAGTGACACTAGCGGAGAGGCGAACACCGGGGAGCTGTTTTTT.

This clonotype was seen only a few times. The chain has TRBV12-3 or TRBV12-4 and TRBJ1-2, with 9 bases lining up with TRBD1. The CDR3 length is 14 residues. V dropped 7 bases and J dropped 6; count of bases not matched to a gene: 9. The CDR3 DNA reads as TGTGCCAGCAAAGCTAAACAGGGGGCTGATGGCTACACCTTC. The encoded protein is CASKAKQGADGYTF.